This entry lists 29 T cell receptor beta chains sequenced from one sample in a study of blood T cell repertoires in COVID-19 (dated by TCRdb to the early 2020s). Libraries were prepared through the immunoSEQ multiplex PCR assay. TCRdb provides this immuneACCESS table in a form limited to in-frame rearrangements. Some clones are lacking; in checked studies, under half of them reflect an unresolved V gene, and why the rest are absent is not known. Here the sample has tens of thousands of clones; 80% occur a single time. Roughly 20% of the sample comes from the top ten. Sequencing was performed on peripheral blood. Every receptor here comes from a man aged 65 to 79 with acute or convalescent COVID-19.

This clone was recorded only once. The chain is built from TRBV19 and TRBJ1-1; no definite D call. The germline V and J ends were trimmed by 3 bases and 3 bases, with 8 bases remaining between them. This CDR3 region has 13 residues. Germline V CDR1 and CDR2: LNHDA, SQIVND (reference sequence). The CDR3 DNA sequence: TGTGCCAGTAGTATTAAGAGGCACACTGAAGCTTTCTTT. It yields the protein CASSIKRHTEAFF.

The gene calls are TRBV3-1 (or the pseudogene TRBV3-2) and TRBJ1-3; the D gene is possibly TRBD1 (5 bases). Trimming removed 4 bases from V and 3 bases from J, with 10 bases in between. The CDR3 is made up of 14 amino acids. From germline, CDR1 is LGHDT and CDR2 YNNKEL (reference sequence). The CDR3 protein is CASSRRGSGNTIYF. The CDR3 DNA reads as TGTGCCAGCAGCCGCCGGGGGAGTGGAAACACCATATATTTT.

This clone was counted between two and nine times. This rearrangement joins TRBV9 to TRBJ2-6; 12 nucleotides align to TRBD1. Germline assignment: CDR1 SGDLS and CDR2 YYNGEE. Trimming took 4 bases from V and 4 from J; bases not matched to a gene: 12. The length of the CDR3 is 19 residues. The CDR3 sequence: CASSPHSGTGGTGANVLTF. Written as DNA, the CDR3 is TGTGCCAGCAGCCCCCACTCCGGGACAGGGGGCACCGGGGCCAACGTCCTGACTTTC.

This chain links TRBV7-3 with TRBJ1-2, with 7 bases matching TRBD1. This CDR3 region has 15 residues. The V segment lost 4 bases and the J segment 5 bases; nucleotides outside the gene matches: 10. In germline, CDR1 is SGHTA, CDR2 FQGTGA. Here the CDR3 reads CASSSTPGTDYGYTF. For the CDR3, the DNA is TGTGCCAGCAGCTCTACTCCCGGGACAGATTATGGCTACACCTTC.

This clone was counted once. CDR3 loop: CASSWGREFDEQYF. In nucleotides, the CDR3 is TGTGCCAGCAGTTGGGGCAGGGAATTCGACGAGCAGTACTTC. This chain connects TRBV28 to TRBJ2-7; D is possibly TRBD1 (5 bases). V was cut by 4 bases and J by 5 bases, with 15 bases left in between. The CDR3 loop spans 14 amino acids. Germline loops: CDR1 MDHEN, CDR2 SYDVKM.

The rearrangement joins TRBV11-2 to TRBJ1-5; 7 bases are shared with TRBD1. CDR3 size: 14 residues. From germline, CDR1 is SGHAT and CDR2 FQNNGV. Trimming removed 4 bases from V and 3 bases from J; junction bases left unmatched: 3. As DNA, the CDR3 is TGTGCCAGCAGCTCCGGGACAGTCAATCAGCCCCAGCATTTT. Its protein is CASSSGTVNQPQHF.

This clone came up a few times. The chain links TRBV6-5 to TRBJ1-1, with no clear D. CDR3 length equals 14 residues. The V and J ends lost 4 bases and 4 bases respectively, with 13 bases between them. Germline CDR1 is MNHEY and CDR2 is SVGAGI. In DNA form, the CDR3 reads TGTGCCAGCAGTTTAATTCCCGGGGTCACTGAAGCTTTCTTT. This encodes CASSLIPGVTEAFF.

The chain joins TRBV3-1 (or the pseudogene TRBV3-2) to TRBJ2-5; D is possibly TRBD2 (6 bases). This CDR3 is built from 14 residues. V was trimmed by 10 bases and J by 2 bases, leaving 17 bases between them. Germline CDR1 LGHDT, CDR2 YNNKEL (reference sequence). DNA of the CDR3: TGTGCCACCGCACTTTCAGGGAGGCAAGAGACCCAGTACTTC. Protein: CATALSGRQETQYF.

This clone has a handful of counts. For the CDR3, the DNA is TGTGCCAGCTCACCCCAGGACAGGGCGTTTTTGGAATCCTATAATTCACCCCTCCACTTT. It is translated as CASSPQDRAFLESYNSPLHF. The genes are TRBV18 and TRBJ1-6, with 8 bases fitting TRBD1. CDR1 is KGHSH, CDR2 LQKENI, per germline. V shed 3 bases, J shed 1 base, and the junction held 14 bases outside the gene matches. This CDR3 comprises 20 residues. The full variable domain, rest sourced from reference TRBV18 and TRBJ1-6, is NAGVMQNPRHLVRRRGQEARLRCSPMKGHSHVYWYRQLPEEGLKFMVYLQKENIIDESGMPKERFSAEFPKEGPSILRIQQVVRGDSAAYFCASSPQDRAFLESYNSPLHFGNGTRLTVT.

The V and J genes are TRBV27 and TRBJ2-7; 9 nucleotides agree with TRBD1. This CDR3 spans 17 amino acids. The germline gives CDR1 MNHEY, CDR2 SMNVEV (reference sequence). The ends lost 6 bases at V and 3 bases at J; junction bases unmatched: 15. CDR3 sequence reads: CASSPLSAGQGGYEQYF. The CDR3 coding sequence is TGTGCCAGCAGCCCCCTGTCTGCGGGACAGGGAGGCTACGAGCAGTACTTC.

The chain recombines TRBV5-4 with TRBJ1-5; 11 bases line up with TRBD1. Per germline, CDR1 SGHNT and CDR2 YYREEE (reference sequence). J lost 6 bases, V lost 0 bases, and 8 bases had no gene match. The CDR3 is 17 amino acids. In DNA form, the CDR3 reads TGTGCCAGCAGCTTGGTTGGGACAGGGGGAATGGGTCAGCCCCAGCATTTT. As protein: CASSLVGTGGMGQPQHF.

V gene TRBV24-1 combines with J gene TRBJ2-1, with TRBD1 matching over 7 bases. The length of the CDR3 is 16 residues. V was clipped by 1 base and J by 4 bases; unmatched bases: 6. The germline CDR1 and CDR2 sequences are KGHDR and SFDVKD. CDR3 sequence (DNA): TGTGCCACCAGTGATTTAAAGGGGGCGCGGTACAATGAGCAGTTCTTC. It encodes CATSDLKGARYNEQFF.

A single count supports this clone. The gene calls are TRBV7-2 and TRBJ2-7; D gene uncertain. V was cut by 4 bases and J by 3 bases, with 4 bases left in between. Per the germline V gene, CDR1 is SGHTA and CDR2 is FQGNSA. This CDR3 spans 11 amino acids. CDR3 amino acids: CASSSYYEQYF. Written as DNA, the CDR3 is TGTGCCAGCAGCTCGTACTACGAGCAGTACTTC.

The rearrangement links TRBV6-1 to TRBJ2-2, with D possibly TRBD1 on 6 matching bases. Trimming removed 2 bases from V and 5 bases from J, with 12 bases in between. The V gene's germline CDR1 is MNHNS and CDR2 SASEGT. This CDR3 has 15 amino acids. CDR3: CASSERKTGTGELFF. CDR3 coding DNA: TGTGCCAGCAGTGAACGAAAAACAGGGACCGGGGAGCTGTTTTTT.

This sequence joins TRBV6-6 and TRBJ1-3, with TRBD1 as a possible D gene (6 bases). Germline V gene data show CDR1 as MNHNY and CDR2 as SVGAGI (reference sequence). Trimming cost V 0 bases and J 0 bases, with 9 bases left between them. The CDR3 is 16 amino acids. The CDR3, as DNA: TGTGCCAGCAGTTACTCACAGGGCCTCTCTGGAAACACCATATATTTT. It specifies CASSYSQGLSGNTIYF.

This chain links TRBV27 with TRBJ1-1, with a possible D match to TRBD1 (6 bases). CDR1 MNHEY and CDR2 SMNVEV come from the germline V gene (reference sequence). With 5 bases removed from V and 5 bases from J, the gap between germline ends came to 12 bases. The CDR3 is 13 residues long. The CDR3 spells CASSTGSRTEAFF. The CDR3 DNA reads TGTGCCAGCAGTACAGGGAGTCGAACTGAAGCTTTCTTT.

V gene TRBV6-2 or TRBV6-3 combines with J gene TRBJ2-1; 10 nucleotides align to TRBD2. Germline trimming cut 6 bases from V and 5 bases from J; bases unmatched to any gene: 7. CDR3 size: 15 residues. The germline CDR1 and CDR2 sequences are MNHEY and SVGEGT. The CDR3 bases are TGTGCCAGCAGCAGACTAGCGGGCGGAAACAATGAGCAGTTCTTC. Its translation is CASSRLAGGNNEQFF.

This clone was counted a single time. The rearrangement joins TRBV7-9 to TRBJ1-2; no clear D gene. CDR1 is SEHNR and CDR2 is FQNEAQ in the germline V gene (reference sequence). The CDR3 covers 14 residues. Trimming took off 7 bases at V and 6 bases at J, with 18 bases between the two ends. In DNA, the CDR3 is TGTGCCAGCACCCGTTGGGAGGGTGAGGATGGCTACACCTTC. Protein sequence: CASTRWEGEDGYTF.

This chain joins TRBV7-9 and TRBJ1-3; the match to TRBD1 covers 7 bases. The CDR3 spans 19 residues. CDR1 is SEHNR, CDR2 FQNEAQ, per germline (reference sequence). V shed 5 bases and J 0 bases; nucleotides not matched to a gene: 16. The DNA for the CDR3 is TGTGCCAGCAGCCCTCTTCGGGACAGAGCCTTTTCCTCTGGAAACACCATATATTTT. This codes for CASSPLRDRAFSSGNTIYF.

The rearrangement joins TRBV6-5 to TRBJ2-1, with D possibly matching TRBD1 (6 bases). This CDR3 is built from 16 residues. The germline V gene encodes CDR1 MNHEY and CDR2 SVGAGI. V shed 2 bases and J shed 5 bases, with 16 bases lying between them. The DNA for the CDR3 is TGTGCCAGCAGTTACCGGGGCAGGGGTATCCACAATGAGCAGTTCTTC. Its protein product is CASSYRGRGIHNEQFF.

The chain joins TRBV11-1 to TRBJ1-5; 10 nucleotides match TRBD1. CDR1 SGHAT and CDR2 FQDESV come from the germline V gene (reference sequence). This CDR3 is 14 amino acids long. The ends lost 5 bases at V and 9 bases at J; junction bases unmatched: 7. The CDR3 loop reads CASSTTGGVGPQHF. Here the CDR3 DNA reads TGTGCCAGCAGCACGACAGGGGGCGTGGGGCCCCAGCATTTT.

The chain links TRBV3-1 (or the pseudogene TRBV3-2) to TRBJ1-5; the D gene is possibly TRBD1 (5 bases). The germline V gene encodes CDR1 LGHDT and CDR2 YNNKEL (reference sequence). This CDR3 contains 15 residues. V lost 4 bases to trimming and J lost 4 bases, with 14 bases between them. This CDR3 reads CASSLKGLGNQPQHF. In nucleotides, the CDR3 is TGTGCCAGCAGCCTCAAGGGGTTGGGTAATCAGCCCCAGCATTTT.

The CDR3 sequence is CASSARDSNSPLHF. CDR3 bases: TGTGCCAGCAGCGCTCGGGACAGTAATTCACCCCTCCACTTT. The gene calls are TRBV9 and TRBJ1-6; 7 positions agree with TRBD1. The CDR3 length is 14 residues. With 3 bases clipped from V and 6 bases from J, the junction kept 3 bases outside the gene matches. Germline assignment: CDR1 SGDLS and CDR2 YYNGEE.

In DNA, the CDR3 is TGTGCCAGCAGTCGCCAGGGCTACGAGCAGTACTTC. Its protein is CASSRQGYEQYF. The gene calls are TRBV6-5 and TRBJ2-7, with D perhaps TRBD1 (5 bases). The CDR3 spans 12 residues. The V and J ends lost 5 bases and 3 bases respectively, with 8 bases between them. Germline V gene data show CDR1 as MNHEY and CDR2 as SVGAGI.

This clone has just a few counts. The gene calls are TRBV3-1 (or the pseudogene TRBV3-2) and TRBJ2-7; unclear D gene. The CDR3 is made up of 12 amino acids. Germline V CDR1 and CDR2: LGHDT, YNNKEL (reference sequence). V lost 0 bases, J lost 7 bases, and 7 bases lay in between. The DNA for the CDR3 is TGTGCCAGCAGCCAAGATAAACGGGAGCAGTACTTC. Encoded protein: CASSQDKREQYF.

The genes are TRBV19 and TRBJ1-5, with 7 bases that match TRBD1. In germline, CDR1 is LNHDA, CDR2 SQIVND (reference sequence). V shed 1 base, J shed 0 bases, and the junction held 6 bases outside the gene matches. The CDR3 runs to 17 residues. This CDR3 reads CASSIGDRIYSNQPQHF. CDR3 nucleotide sequence: TGTGCCAGTAGTATAGGGGACAGAATTTATAGCAATCAGCCCCAGCATTTT.

The chain joins TRBV19 to TRBJ1-1; 7 positions agree with TRBD1. The CDR3 is 13 residues long. CDR1 and CDR2 (germline): LNHDA, SQIVND (reference sequence). Trimming cost V 5 bases and J 5 bases; bases outside gene matches: 5. CDR3 protein: CASSQQGSTEAFF. For the CDR3, the DNA is TGTGCCAGTAGTCAACAGGGGAGTACTGAAGCTTTCTTT. Complete variable domain (other parts from reference TRBV19 and TRBJ1-1): DGGITQSPKYLFRKEGQNVTLSCEQNLNHDAMYWYRQDPGQGLRLIYYSQIVNDFQKGDIAEGYSVSREKKESFPLTVTSAQKNPTAFYLCASSQQGSTEAFFGQGTRLTVV.

This chain links TRBV2 with TRBJ2-2, with 8 bases matching TRBD2. Germline-derived CDR1 and CDR2 are SNHLY and FYNNEI. CDR3 length: 15 residues. V was clipped by 8 bases and J by 8 bases; unmatched bases: 13. This CDR3 is CASREGSGARGELFF. Here the CDR3 DNA reads TGTGCCAGCCGGGAGGGGTCGGGGGCAAGAGGGGAGCTGTTTTTT.

The gene calls are TRBV19 and TRBJ1-1, with D maybe TRBD1 (6 bases). V lost 3 bases, J lost 0 bases, and 8 bases lay in between. There are 14 residues in the CDR3. CDR1 is LNHDA, CDR2 SQIVND, per germline (reference sequence). The CDR3 region has the DNA TGTGCCAGTAGTATGGGACAACTGAACACTGAAGCTTTCTTT. It yields the protein CASSMGQLNTEAFF.